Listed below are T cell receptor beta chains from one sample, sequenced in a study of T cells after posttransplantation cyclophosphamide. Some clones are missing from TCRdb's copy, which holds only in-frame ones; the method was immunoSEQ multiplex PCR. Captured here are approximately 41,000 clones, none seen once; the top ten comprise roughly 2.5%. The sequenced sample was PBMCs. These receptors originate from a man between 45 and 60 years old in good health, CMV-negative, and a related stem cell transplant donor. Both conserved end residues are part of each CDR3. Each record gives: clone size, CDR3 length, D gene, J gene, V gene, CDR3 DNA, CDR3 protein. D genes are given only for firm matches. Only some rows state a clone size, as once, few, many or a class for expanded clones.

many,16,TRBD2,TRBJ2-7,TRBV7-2,TGTGCCAGCAGCTTATTAGCTCTAGCGGGGGGTTACGAGCAGTACTTC,CASSLLALAGGYEQYF
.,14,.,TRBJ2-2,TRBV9,TGTGCCAGCAGGGGGCGGGGGAACACCGGGGAGCTGTTTTTT,CASRGRGNTGELFF
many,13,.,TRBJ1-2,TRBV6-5,TGTGCCAGCAGTTACTCGGCACAGTATGGCTACACCTTC,CASSYSAQYGYTF
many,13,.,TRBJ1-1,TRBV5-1,TGCGCCAGCAGGGACAGCAGTTTGACTGAAGCTTTCTTT,CASRDSSLTEAFF
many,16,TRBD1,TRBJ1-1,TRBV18,TGTGCCAGCTCACGGGACAGGGTCTCTTCGCAAGCTGAAGCTTTCTTT,CASSRDRVSSQAEAFF
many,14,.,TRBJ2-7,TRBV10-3,TGTGCCACCTCCGGGGGGACAGGTGGCTACGAGCAGTACTTC,CATSGGTGGYEQYF
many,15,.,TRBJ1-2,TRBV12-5,TGTGCTAGTGGTTTGGCCCCTCCAGGGGACTATGGCTACACCTTC,CASGLAPPGDYGYTF
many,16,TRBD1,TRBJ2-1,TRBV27,TGTGCCAGCAGTTCGTCGATTGGGACAGTCTACAATGAGCAGTTCTTC,CASSSSIGTVYNEQFF
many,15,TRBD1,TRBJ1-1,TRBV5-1,TGCGCCAGCAGAGTTACGGACAGGTTGAACACTGAAGCTTTCTTT,CASRVTDRLNTEAFF
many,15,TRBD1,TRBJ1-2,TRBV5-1,TGCGCCAGCAGCTTAAGGACAGGGGAGAACTATGGCTACACCTTC,CASSLRTGENYGYTF
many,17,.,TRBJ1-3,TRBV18,TGTGCCAGCTCACCACGAAATGCGGGCCAGGCTGGAAACACCATATATTTT,CASSPRNAGQAGNTIYF
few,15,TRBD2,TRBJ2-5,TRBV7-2,TGTGCCAGCAGCTTAGCGATCGCACTAGCGGGGGTTAAGTACTTC,CASSLAIALAGVKYF
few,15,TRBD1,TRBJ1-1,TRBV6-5,TGTGCCAGCAGTCCCGGGACAGGCCTCAACACTGAAGCTTTCTTT,CASSPGTGLNTEAFF
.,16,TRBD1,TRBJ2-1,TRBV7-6,TGTGCCAGCAGCTTAACGGGACAGGTTATATACAATGAGCAGTTCTTC,CASSLTGQVIYNEQFF
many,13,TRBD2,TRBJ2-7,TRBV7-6,TGTGCCAGCAGCCCCCGAACTAGCGACGAGCAGTACTTC,CASSPRTSDEQYF
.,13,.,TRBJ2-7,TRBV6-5,TGTGCCAGCAGTTACCGGTTTAACTACGAGCAGTACTTC,CASSYRFNYEQYF
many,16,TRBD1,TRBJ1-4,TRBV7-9,TGTGCCAGCAGCTTTGGTCAGGGGGCGGCTAATGAAAAACTGTTTTTT,CASSFGQGAANEKLFF
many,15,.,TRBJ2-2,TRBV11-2,TGTGCCAGCAGCTCCGGGACTTTAGACACCGGGGAGCTGTTTTTT,CASSSGTLDTGELFF
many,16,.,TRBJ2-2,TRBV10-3,TGTGCCATCAGGGCGACTGGAATAGCGAACACCGGGGAGCTGTTTTTT,CAIRATGIANTGELFF
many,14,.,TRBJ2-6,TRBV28,TGTGCCAGCAGTGGGCGATCTGGGGCCAACGTCCTGACTTTC,CASSGRSGANVLTF
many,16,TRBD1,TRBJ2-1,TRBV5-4,TGTGCCAGCAGCTTGGTGACAGGGGCAAGGTTCGATGAGCAGTTCTTC,CASSLVTGARFDEQFF
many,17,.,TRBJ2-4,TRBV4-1,TGCGCCAGCAGCCAGCACCTCGCCGGCGGGTCCAAAAACATTCAGTACTTC,CASSQHLAGGSKNIQYF
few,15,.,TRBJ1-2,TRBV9,TGTGCCAGCAGCGTAGAGGAGGGGCGGGGGAACGGCTACACCTTC,CASSVEEGRGNGYTF
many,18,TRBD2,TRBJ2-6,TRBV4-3,TGCGCCAGCAGCCTCCAGCGGGGGTCCTACTCTGGGGCCAACGTCCTGACTTTC,CASSLQRGSYSGANVLTF
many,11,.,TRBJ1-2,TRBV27,TGTGCCAGCAGACAGAACTATGGCTACACCTTC,CASRQNYGYTF
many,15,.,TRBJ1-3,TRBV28,TGTGCCAGCAGTTTATTATCGGGAGGTGGAAACACCATATATTTT,CASSLLSGGGNTIYF
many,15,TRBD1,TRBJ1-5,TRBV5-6,TGTGCCAGCAGCCGGACAGGATATAGCAATCAGCCCCAGCATTTT,CASSRTGYSNQPQHF
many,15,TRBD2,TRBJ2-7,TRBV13,TGTGCCAGCAGTTCTCCCGGGAGGGGACTCGGGGAGCAGTACTTC,CASSSPGRGLGEQYF
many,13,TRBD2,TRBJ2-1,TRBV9,TGTGCCAGCGGGGGCGGGAGGCACAATGAGCAGTTCTTC,CASGGGRHNEQFF
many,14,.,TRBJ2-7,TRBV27,TGTGCCAGCAGTTTAGATAGCGGTCTTTACGAGCAGTACTTC,CASSLDSGLYEQYF
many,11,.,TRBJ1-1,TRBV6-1,TGTGCCAGCACCTTCAACACTGAAGCTTTCTTT,CASTFNTEAFF
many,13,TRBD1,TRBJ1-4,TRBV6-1,TGTGCCAGCAGCGCGGGACAGAATGAAAAACTGTTTTTT,CASSAGQNEKLFF
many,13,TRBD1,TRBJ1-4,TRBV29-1,TGCAGCGTCGCCGGGACAGGGGGCGGAAAACTGTTTTTT,CSVAGTGGGKLFF
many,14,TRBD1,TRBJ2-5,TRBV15,TGTGCCACCAGCAGTGCAGGGGGCGCAGAGACCCAGTACTTC,CATSSAGGAETQYF
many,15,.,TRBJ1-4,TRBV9,TGTGCCAGCAGCGTAGGGGTGAGGGCTAATGAAAAACTGTTTTTT,CASSVGVRANEKLFF
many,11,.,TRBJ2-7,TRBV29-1,TGCAGCGTTGATGTGGGCAACGAGCAGTACTTC,CSVDVGNEQYF
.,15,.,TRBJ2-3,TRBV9,TGTGCCAGCAGCGTAGGAACGGTCACCACAGATACGCAGTATTTT,CASSVGTVTTDTQYF
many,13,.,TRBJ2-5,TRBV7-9,TGTGCCAGCAGCTTAAGTATCGGAGAGACCCAGTACTTC,CASSLSIGETQYF
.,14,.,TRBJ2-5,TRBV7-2,TGTGCCAGCAGCTTGGGGGGGGGCCCGGAGACCCAGTACTTC,CASSLGGGPETQYF
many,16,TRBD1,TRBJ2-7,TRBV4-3,TGCGCCAGCAGCCAAGCTTGGGGGACAGGGTATCGGGAGCAGTACTTC,CASSQAWGTGYREQYF
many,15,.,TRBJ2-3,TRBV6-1,TGTGCCAGCAGTGATACTAGAGCTTTATGGGATACGCAGTATTTT,CASSDTRALWDTQYF
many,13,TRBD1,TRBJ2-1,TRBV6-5,TGTGCCAGCAGTTACTACAGGGGGAATGAGCAGTTCTTC,CASSYYRGNEQFF
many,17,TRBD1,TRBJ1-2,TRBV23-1,TGCGCCAGCAGTCTAAATAGTGCGACAGGGAGACTCTATGGCTACACCTTC,CASSLNSATGRLYGYTF
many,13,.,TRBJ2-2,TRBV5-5,TGTGCCAGCAGCTTGCGGAACACCGGGGAGCTGTTTTTT,CASSLRNTGELFF
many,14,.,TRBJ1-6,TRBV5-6,TGTGCCAGCACTCTTGGGACTCGTAATTCACCCCTCCACTTT,CASTLGTRNSPLHF
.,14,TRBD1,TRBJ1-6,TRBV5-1,TGCGCCAGCAGCGTAACAGGGGATAATTCACCCCTCCACTTT,CASSVTGDNSPLHF
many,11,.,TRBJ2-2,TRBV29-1,TGCAGCGTTATAAACACCGGGGAGCTGTTTTTT,CSVINTGELFF
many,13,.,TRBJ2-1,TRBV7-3,TGTGCCAGCAGCTTAGAGGTCTACAATGAGCAGTTCTTC,CASSLEVYNEQFF
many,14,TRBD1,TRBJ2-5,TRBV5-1,TGCGCCAGCAGCCTCGGACAGGGCGGAGAGACCCAGTACTTC,CASSLGQGGETQYF
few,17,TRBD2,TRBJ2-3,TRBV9,TGTGCCAGCAGCGTAGTAGCCAGCGGGAGAGGGACAGATACGCAGTATTTT,CASSVVASGRGTDTQYF
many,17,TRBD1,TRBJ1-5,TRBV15,TGTGCCACCAGCAGAGTGCTGGGGACAGCTTACAATCAGCCCCAGCATTTT,CATSRVLGTAYNQPQHF
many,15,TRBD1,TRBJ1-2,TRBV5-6,TGTGCCAGCAGCCTCCGGGACAGGGACAACTATGGCTACACCTTC,CASSLRDRDNYGYTF
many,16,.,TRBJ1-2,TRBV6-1,TGTGCCAGCAGTGAAAGCATCGGGGTCGGTTACTATGGCTACACCTTC,CASSESIGVGYYGYTF
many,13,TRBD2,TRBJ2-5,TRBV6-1,TGTGCCGGCCGCCTAGCGGGAGGAGAGACCCAGTACTTC,CAGRLAGGETQYF
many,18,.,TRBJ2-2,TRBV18,TGTGCCAGCTCATCGACGCCGCGGGCGGGCGCTGACACCGGGGAGCTGTTTTTT,CASSSTPRAGADTGELFF
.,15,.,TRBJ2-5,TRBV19,TGTGCCAGTAGTATAATGGGAGCGTTCCAAGAGACCCAGTACTTC,CASSIMGAFQETQYF
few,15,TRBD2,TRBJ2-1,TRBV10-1,TGCGCCAGCAGTGAGGGGAGCGGGAGCCCCAATGAGCAGTTCTTC,CASSEGSGSPNEQFF
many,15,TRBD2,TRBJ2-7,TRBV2,TGTGCCAGCAGCGAGGGACTAGCGGGCACCTACGAGCAGTACTTC,CASSEGLAGTYEQYF
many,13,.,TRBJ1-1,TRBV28,TGTGCCAGCAGACCACACGGGGGATCTGAAGCTTTCTTT,CASRPHGGSEAFF